The clone carrying this T cell receptor (beta chain) was seen many times. The data stem from a study of cytomegalovirus exposure and HLA in healthy donors. Germline CDR1 reads MGHRA; CDR2 reads YSYEKL. Trimming took 3 bases from V and 7 from J; bases not matched to a gene: 6. This CDR3 is built from 14 residues. The repertoire was sequenced with immunoSEQ multiplex PCR; TCRdb's copy has only in-frame clones and lacks some. The profile shows some 140,000 clones, around 84% of them singletons. The sequencing sample was made of PBMCs. The V gene is TRBV4-1, the J gene TRBJ1-2; TRBD1 aligns across 9 bases. The TCR originated in a human donor in good health. DNA of the CDR3: TGCGCCAGCAGCCAGGATGACAGGGGGATTGGCTACACCTTC. Its protein is CASSQDDRGIGYTF.